The 14 T cell receptor beta chains below come from one sample, sequenced in a study of cytotoxic CD8 clonotypes in ibrutinib-treated CLL. Libraries were prepared by immunoSEQ multiplex PCR; TCRdb keeps only in-frame clonotypes and omits some of them. The data show fewer than 400,000 clones, over 60% seen once. Sample: PBMCs, taken after 36 months of ibrutinib treatment. The source of these receptors is a human donor with chronic lymphocytic leukemia.

The gene calls are TRBV28 and TRBJ1-4; 7 bases fit TRBD1. From germline, CDR1 is MDHEN and CDR2 SYDVKM. This CDR3 is 9 amino acids long. Unmatched junction bases numbered 4, after V lost 11 bases and J lost 13 bases. The CDR3 DNA follows: TGTGCCGGAAGGGGGCTACTGTTTTTT. Amino acids: CAGRGLLFF.

The chain is built from TRBV29-1 and TRBJ2-1; no definite D call. V was shortened by 4 bases and J by 4 bases, with 8 bases between the two germline ends. Germline CDR1 and CDR2: SQVTM and ANQGSEA. The CDR3 loop spans 12 amino acids. CDR3 nucleotides: TGCAGCGTTGCAGAGCGATACAATGAGCAGTTCTTC. It codes for CSVAERYNEQFF.

The chain is built from TRBV5-5 and TRBJ2-1; 7 bases are a match to TRBD2. V trimming: 4 bases; J trimming: 5 bases; junction bases outside the gene matches: 15. CDR1 and CDR2 (germline): SGHKS, YYEKEE (reference sequence). This CDR3 has 17 amino acids. CDR3 sequence (DNA): TGTGCCAGCAGCCCTAGGAGCGGGGAAGGCCCCGACAATGAGCAGTTCTTC. Protein sequence: CASSPRSGEGPDNEQFF.

This clone was counted only a few times. This sequence joins TRBV4-1 and TRBJ1-2; a possible D gene is TRBD1 (6 bases). Trimming pared 0 bases from V and 4 bases from J, leaving 9 bases between. CDR3 length: 14 residues. Per the germline V gene, CDR1 is MGHRA and CDR2 is YSYEKL. The CDR3 DNA follows: TGCGCCAGCAGCCAAGATTGGACAGTCTATGGCTACACCTTC. Protein: CASSQDWTVYGYTF.

About this clone: This may be a read error: a much more frequent sequence differs by one nucleotide. Other DNA sequences in the sample encode the same CDR3. The chain couples TRBV6-5 to TRBJ2-2; no clear D. V shed 6 bases and J shed 0 bases, with 2 bases lying between them. CDR3 length: 12 residues. Germline loops: CDR1 MNHEY, CDR2 SVGAGI. CDR3 nucleotide sequence: TGTGCCAGCAGCCCGAACACCGGGGAGCTGTTTTTT. Residues: CASSPNTGELFF.

The genes are TRBV7-9 and TRBJ2-2; 8 nucleotides agree with TRBD1. V lost 1 base, J lost 5 bases, and 3 bases stayed unmatched. This CDR3 is 15 amino acids long. The germline V gene encodes CDR1 SEHNR and CDR2 FQNEAQ (reference sequence). DNA of the CDR3: TGTGCCAGCAGCTTAGGGACAGGGATGACCGGGGAGCTGTTTTTT. As protein: CASSLGTGMTGELFF.

The gene calls are TRBV4-1 and TRBJ2-6, with 12 bases identical to TRBD2. Trimming removed 5 bases from V and 3 bases from J; junction bases left unmatched: 2. The CDR3 has 16 residues. Germline V gene data show CDR1 as MGHRA and CDR2 as YSYEKL. CDR3 bases: TGCGCCAGCAGCGGACTAGCGGGACGTGGGGCCAACGTCCTGACTTTC. Amino acids: CASSGLAGRGANVLTF.

The chain combines TRBV19 with TRBJ1-1; tentatively, D is TRBD1 (5 bases). The CDR3 covers 13 residues. Trimming stripped 5 bases from V and 4 bases from J, with 11 bases between. Looked up from germline, CDR1 is LNHDA and CDR2 is SQIVND (reference sequence). For the CDR3, the DNA is TGTGCCAGTAGTGTGGGGGTTTCCACTGAAGCTTTCTTT. Its protein is CASSVGVSTEAFF. Complete variable domain (other parts from reference TRBV19 and TRBJ1-1): DGGITQSPKYLFRKEGQNVTLSCEQNLNHDAMYWYRQDPGQGLRLIYYSQIVNDFQKGDIAEGYSVSREKKESFPLTVTSAQKNPTAFYLCASSVGVSTEAFFGQGTRLTVV.

J is TRBJ2-6 and V is TRBV5-1; 7 bases line up with TRBD1. Losses at the gene ends were 2 bases for V and 3 bases for J; bases not matched to a gene: 8. This CDR3 spans 17 amino acids. In germline, CDR1 is SGHRS, CDR2 YFSETQ. CDR3 region: CASSLTGEFVGANVLTF. CDR3 coding DNA: TGCGCCAGCAGCTTAACAGGGGAATTTGTTGGGGCCAACGTCCTGACTTTC.

The chain has TRBV6-1 and TRBJ1-4; D is possibly TRBD1 (6 bases). Germline loops: CDR1 MNHNS, CDR2 SASEGT. The CDR3 covers 15 residues. V lost 7 bases, J lost 0 bases, and 12 bases lay in between. Written as DNA, the CDR3 is TGTGCCAGCAAAGAGGACAGAGCAACTAATGAAAAACTGTTTTTT. This encodes CASKEDRATNEKLFF.

This clone occurred a few times. The chain recombines TRBV2 with TRBJ2-7; D ambiguous. Between the trimmed V and J ends, which lost 7 bases and 2 bases, there was a span of 3 bases. CDR3 length: 10 amino acids. CDR1 is SNHLY, CDR2 FYNNEI, per germline. The CDR3 bases are TGTGCCAGCAACCCCTACGAGCAGTACTTC. Protein: CASNPYEQYF.

Here the CDR3 reads CASSRQPTGSGHYGYTF. CDR3 coding DNA: TGCGCCAGCAGCCGACAGCCGACAGGGTCCGGGCACTATGGCTACACCTTC. V usage is TRBV5-1 and J usage is TRBJ1-2; 7 nucleotides line up with TRBD1. With V trimmed by 4 bases and J by 3 bases, 15 bases remained unmatched. The CDR3 sequence is 17 residues long. Germline CDR1 SGHRS, CDR2 YFSETQ.

DNA for the CDR3: TGTGCCAGCTCCCCTCGAGCAGGGAGGGTCTCTGAAGCTTTCTTT. This sequence encodes CASSPRAGRVSEAFF. V and J are TRBV18 and TRBJ1-1, with D maybe TRBD1 (5 bases). V was trimmed by 6 bases and J by 6 bases, leaving 20 bases between them. Germline CDR1 and CDR2: KGHSH and LQKENI. The CDR3 is 15 residues long.

In this sample, this clone turned up a few times. This rearrangement joins TRBV7-9 to TRBJ1-1, with D perhaps TRBD1 (5 bases). The CDR3 has 15 residues. Germline V gene lookup returns CDR1 SEHNR and CDR2 FQNEAQ (reference sequence). The V end lost 4 bases, the J end lost 0 bases, and 12 bases lay between the germline ends. CDR3 protein: CASSYRTAMNTEAFF. Written as DNA, the CDR3 is TGTGCCAGCAGCTACAGGACGGCTATGAACACTGAAGCTTTCTTT.